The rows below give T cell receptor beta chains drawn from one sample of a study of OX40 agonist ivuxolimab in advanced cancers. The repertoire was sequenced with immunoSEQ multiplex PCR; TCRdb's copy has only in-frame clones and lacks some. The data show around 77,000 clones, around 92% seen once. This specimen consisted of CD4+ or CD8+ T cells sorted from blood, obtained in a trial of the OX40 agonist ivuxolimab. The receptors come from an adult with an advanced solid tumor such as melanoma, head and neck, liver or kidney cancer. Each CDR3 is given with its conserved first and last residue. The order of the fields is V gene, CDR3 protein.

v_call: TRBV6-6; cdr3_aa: CASSAGYSNQPQHF
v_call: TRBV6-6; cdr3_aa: CASSGTGYTEAFF
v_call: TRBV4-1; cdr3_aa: CASSQRTESEAFF
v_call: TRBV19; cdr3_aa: CASSPNGGGYGYTF
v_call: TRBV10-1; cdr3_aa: CASSEGERRTDTQYF
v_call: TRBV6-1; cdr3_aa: CASGGGGPGELFF
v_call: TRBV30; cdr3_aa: CAWSVVQAGQPQHF
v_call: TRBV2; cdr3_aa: CASRAGQASSAQHF
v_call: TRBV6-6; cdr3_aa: CASRWPETYGYTF
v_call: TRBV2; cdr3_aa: CASSDARSSYNEQFF
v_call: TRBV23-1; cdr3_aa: CASSLTQEYNSPLHF
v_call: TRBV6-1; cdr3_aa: CASSILSSGNTIYF
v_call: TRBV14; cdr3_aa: CASRYQGESSAFF
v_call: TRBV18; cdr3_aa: CASSPQGRTGEQYF
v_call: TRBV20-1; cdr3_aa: CSTDRGAEAFF
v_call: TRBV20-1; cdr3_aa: CSAARDYGYTF
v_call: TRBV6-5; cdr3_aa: CASSYGQLVNTEAFF
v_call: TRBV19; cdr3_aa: CASSNPGHLTEAFF
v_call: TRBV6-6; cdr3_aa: CASSYKPPGEQYF
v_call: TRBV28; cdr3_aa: CASSFRDQETQYF
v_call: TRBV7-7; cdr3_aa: CASSLGLAGVGEQFF
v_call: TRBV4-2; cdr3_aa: CASSPGAGPYYGYTF
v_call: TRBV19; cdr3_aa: CASSIRWGNQPQHF
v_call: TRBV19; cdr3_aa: CASTTVGDEKLFF
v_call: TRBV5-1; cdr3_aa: CASSLASGGASGYEQFF
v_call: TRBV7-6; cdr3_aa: CASSFAGQTGGEQFF
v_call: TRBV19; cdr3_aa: CASSRLAGDLPYEQYF
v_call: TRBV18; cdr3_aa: CASSPLAGANEKLFF
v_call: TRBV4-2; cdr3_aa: CASSLPGANEKLFF
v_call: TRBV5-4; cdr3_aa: CASDREGGGSYNEQFF
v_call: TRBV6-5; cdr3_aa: CASSYRDTPEQYF
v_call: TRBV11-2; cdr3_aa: CASSLERYTEAFF
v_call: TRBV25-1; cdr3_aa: CAPAGQPQHF
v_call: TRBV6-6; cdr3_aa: CASREQGRGSTEAFF
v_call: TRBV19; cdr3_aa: CASRYVSGASNQPQHF
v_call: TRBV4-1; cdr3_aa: CASSQDRRRGSGANVLTF
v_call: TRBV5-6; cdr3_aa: CASRTPGQGQETQYF
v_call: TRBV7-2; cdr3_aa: CASSQYRANYGYTF
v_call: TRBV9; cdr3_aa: CASSASGTQETQYF
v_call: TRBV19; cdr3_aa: CAVRDRVLYEQFF
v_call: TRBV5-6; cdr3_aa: CASSSLRLGGTGELFF
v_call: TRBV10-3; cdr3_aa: CAISEAAGGLYGYTF
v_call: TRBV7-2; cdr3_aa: CASSPDKEQFF
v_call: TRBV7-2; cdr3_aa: CASSPTSLGETQYF
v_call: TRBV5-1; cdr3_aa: CASSLGTGDGYTF
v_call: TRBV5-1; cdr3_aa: CASSLSGNQETQYF
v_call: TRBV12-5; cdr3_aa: CASGSGQGRNTIYF
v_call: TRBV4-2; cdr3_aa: CASSPGQAATNEKLFF
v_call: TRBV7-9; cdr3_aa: CASSPRSTSGVRDTQYF
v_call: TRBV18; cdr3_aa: CASSSFRDSNYNEQFF
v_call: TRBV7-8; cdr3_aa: CASSSTLRGGARGYTF